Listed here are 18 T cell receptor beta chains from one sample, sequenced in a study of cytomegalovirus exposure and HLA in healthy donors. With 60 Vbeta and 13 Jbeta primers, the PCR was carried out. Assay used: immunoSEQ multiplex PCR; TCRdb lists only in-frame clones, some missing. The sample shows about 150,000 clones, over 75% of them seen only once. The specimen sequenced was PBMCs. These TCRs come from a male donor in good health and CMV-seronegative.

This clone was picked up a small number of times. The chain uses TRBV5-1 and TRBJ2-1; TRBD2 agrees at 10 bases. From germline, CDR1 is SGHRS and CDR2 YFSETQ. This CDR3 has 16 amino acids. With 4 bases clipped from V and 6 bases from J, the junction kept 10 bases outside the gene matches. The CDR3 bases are TGCGCCAGCAGCCAATTAGCGGGGGGCCAATCCAATGAGCAGTTCTTC. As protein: CASSQLAGGQSNEQFF.

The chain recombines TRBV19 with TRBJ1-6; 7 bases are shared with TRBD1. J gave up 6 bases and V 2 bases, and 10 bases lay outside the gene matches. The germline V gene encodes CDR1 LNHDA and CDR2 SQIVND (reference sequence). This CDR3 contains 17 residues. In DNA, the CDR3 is TGTGCCAGTAGTATAAACCCCGGGACAGACCTTAATTCACCCCTCCACTTT. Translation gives CASSINPGTDLNSPLHF.

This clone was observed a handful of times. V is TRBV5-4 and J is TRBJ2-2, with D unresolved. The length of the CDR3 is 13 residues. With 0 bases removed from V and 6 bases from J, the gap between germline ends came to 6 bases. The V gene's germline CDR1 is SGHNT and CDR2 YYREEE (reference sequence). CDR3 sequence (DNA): TGTGCCAGCAGCTTGGAACATCCCGGGGAGCTGTTTTTT. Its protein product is CASSLEHPGELFF.

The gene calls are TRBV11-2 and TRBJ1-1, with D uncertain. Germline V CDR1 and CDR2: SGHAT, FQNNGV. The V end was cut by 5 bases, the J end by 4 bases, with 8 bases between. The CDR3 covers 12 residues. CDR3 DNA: TGTGCCAGCAGCATACATGGCACTGAAGCTTTCTTT. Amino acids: CASSIHGTEAFF.

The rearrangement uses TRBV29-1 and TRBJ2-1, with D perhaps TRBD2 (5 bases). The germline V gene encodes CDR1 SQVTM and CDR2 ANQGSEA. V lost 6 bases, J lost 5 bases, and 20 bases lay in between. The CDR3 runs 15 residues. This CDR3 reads CSVAIGGGLDNEQFF. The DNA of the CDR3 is TGCAGCGTGGCGATTGGAGGTGGTTTGGACAATGAGCAGTTCTTC.

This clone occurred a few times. CDR3 protein: CATSSPTGVETQYF. CDR3 nucleotide sequence: TGTGCTACCTCGAGTCCAACAGGTGTGGAGACCCAGTACTTC. The chain has TRBV12-5 and TRBJ2-5, with D maybe TRBD1 (5 bases). The germline V gene encodes CDR1 LGHNT and CDR2 FRNRAP. Trimming removed 10 bases from V and 5 bases from J, with 20 bases in between. CDR3 size: 14 residues.

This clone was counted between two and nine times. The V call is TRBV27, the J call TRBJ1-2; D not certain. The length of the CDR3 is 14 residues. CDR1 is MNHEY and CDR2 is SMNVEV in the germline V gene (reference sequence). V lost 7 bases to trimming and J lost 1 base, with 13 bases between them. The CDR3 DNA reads TGTGCCAGCAAGTACCGAGCCGATAACTATGGCTACACCTTC. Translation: CASKYRADNYGYTF.

In DNA form, the CDR3 reads TGTGCCAGCACCTTCCGGCTAGGCTCTGGGGCCAACGTCCTGACTTTC. Its protein product is CASTFRLGSGANVLTF. The chain combines TRBV9 with TRBJ2-6, with D hard to call. Germline-derived CDR1 and CDR2 are SGDLS and YYNGEE. Trimming left V 6 bases short and J 0 bases short, with 13 bases between. The CDR3 is 16 amino acids.

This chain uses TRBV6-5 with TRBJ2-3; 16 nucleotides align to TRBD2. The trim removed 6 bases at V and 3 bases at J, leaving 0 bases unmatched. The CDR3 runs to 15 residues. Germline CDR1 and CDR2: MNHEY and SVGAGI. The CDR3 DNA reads TGTGCCAGCAGGGGACTAGCGGGGGGGACAGATACGCAGTATTTT. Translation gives CASRGLAGGTDTQYF.

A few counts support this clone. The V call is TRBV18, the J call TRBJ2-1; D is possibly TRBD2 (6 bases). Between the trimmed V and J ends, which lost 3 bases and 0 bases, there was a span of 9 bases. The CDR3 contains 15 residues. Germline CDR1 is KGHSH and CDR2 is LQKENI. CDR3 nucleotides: TGTGCCAGCTCACCGGCTAGCGTCTCCTACAATGAGCAGTTCTTC. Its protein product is CASSPASVSYNEQFF.

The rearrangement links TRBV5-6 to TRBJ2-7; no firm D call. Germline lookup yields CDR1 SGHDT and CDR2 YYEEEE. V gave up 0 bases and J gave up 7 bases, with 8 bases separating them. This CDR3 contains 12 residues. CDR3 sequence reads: CASSLGAREQYF. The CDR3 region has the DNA TGTGCCAGCAGCTTGGGCGCCAGGGAGCAGTACTTC.

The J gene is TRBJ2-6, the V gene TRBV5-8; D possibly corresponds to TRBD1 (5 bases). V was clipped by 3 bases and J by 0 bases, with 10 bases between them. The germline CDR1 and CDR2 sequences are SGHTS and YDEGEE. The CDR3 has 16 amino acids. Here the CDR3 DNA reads TGTGCCAGCAGCTATCAGGGCTCCTCTGGGGCCAACGTCCTGACTTTC. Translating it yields CASSYQGSSGANVLTF.

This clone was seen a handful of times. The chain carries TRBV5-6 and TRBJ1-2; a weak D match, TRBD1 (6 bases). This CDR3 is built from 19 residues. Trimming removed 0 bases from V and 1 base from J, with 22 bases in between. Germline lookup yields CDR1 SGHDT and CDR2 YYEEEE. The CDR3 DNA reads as TGTGCCAGCAGCTTGGAGGGAGTCCCCGGGACAACCTATAACTATGGCTACACCTTC. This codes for CASSLEGVPGTTYNYGYTF.

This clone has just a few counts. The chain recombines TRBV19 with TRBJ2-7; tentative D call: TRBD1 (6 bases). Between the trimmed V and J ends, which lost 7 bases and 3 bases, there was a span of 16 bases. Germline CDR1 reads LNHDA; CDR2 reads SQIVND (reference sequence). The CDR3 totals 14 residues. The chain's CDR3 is CASTPTGQSYEQYF. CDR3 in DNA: TGTGCCAGTACCCCCACAGGACAGAGCTACGAGCAGTACTTC.

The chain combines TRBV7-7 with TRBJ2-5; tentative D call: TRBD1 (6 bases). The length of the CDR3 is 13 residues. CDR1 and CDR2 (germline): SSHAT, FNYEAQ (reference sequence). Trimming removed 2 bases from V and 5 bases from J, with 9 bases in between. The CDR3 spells CASSLYQGETQYF. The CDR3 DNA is TGTGCCAGCAGCTTATATCAGGGGGAGACCCAGTACTTC.

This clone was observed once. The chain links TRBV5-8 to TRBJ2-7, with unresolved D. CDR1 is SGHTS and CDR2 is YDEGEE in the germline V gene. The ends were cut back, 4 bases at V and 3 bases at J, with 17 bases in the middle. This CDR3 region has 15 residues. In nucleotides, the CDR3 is TGTGCCAGCAGCGGCCATTCCACCCCCTTCTACGAGCAGTACTTC. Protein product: CASSGHSTPFYEQYF.

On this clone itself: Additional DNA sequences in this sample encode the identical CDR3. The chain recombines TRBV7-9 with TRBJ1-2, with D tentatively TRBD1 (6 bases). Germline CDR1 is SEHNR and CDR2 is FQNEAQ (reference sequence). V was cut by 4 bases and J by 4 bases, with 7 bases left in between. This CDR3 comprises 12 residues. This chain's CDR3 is CASSSTGYGYTF. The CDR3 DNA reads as TGTGCCAGCAGCTCGACAGGCTATGGCTACACCTTC. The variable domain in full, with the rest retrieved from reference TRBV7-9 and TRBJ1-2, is DTGVSQNPRHKITKRGQNVTFRCDPISEHNRLYWYRQTLGQGPEFLTYFQNEAQLEKSRLLSDRFSAERPKGSFSTLEIQRTEQGDSAMYLCASSSTGYGYTFGSGTRLTVV.

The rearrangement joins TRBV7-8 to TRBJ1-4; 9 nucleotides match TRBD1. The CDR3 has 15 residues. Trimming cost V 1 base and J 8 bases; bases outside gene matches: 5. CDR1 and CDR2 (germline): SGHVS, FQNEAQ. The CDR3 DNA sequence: TGTGCCAGCAGCTTAGGGGACAGGGATCGGGAAAAACTGTTTTTT. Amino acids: CASSLGDRDREKLFF.